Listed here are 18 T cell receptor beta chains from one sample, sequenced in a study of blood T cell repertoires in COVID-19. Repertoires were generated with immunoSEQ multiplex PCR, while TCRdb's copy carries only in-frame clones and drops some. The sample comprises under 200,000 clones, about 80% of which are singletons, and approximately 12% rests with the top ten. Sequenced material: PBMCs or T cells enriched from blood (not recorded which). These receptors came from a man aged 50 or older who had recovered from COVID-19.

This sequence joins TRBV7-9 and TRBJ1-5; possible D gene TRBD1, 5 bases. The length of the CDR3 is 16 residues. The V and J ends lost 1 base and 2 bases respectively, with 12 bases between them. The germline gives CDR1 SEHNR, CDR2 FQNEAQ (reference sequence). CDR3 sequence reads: CASSLVEGRGNQPQHF. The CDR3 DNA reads TGTGCCAGCAGCTTAGTTGAGGGGAGGGGCAATCAGCCCCAGCATTTT.

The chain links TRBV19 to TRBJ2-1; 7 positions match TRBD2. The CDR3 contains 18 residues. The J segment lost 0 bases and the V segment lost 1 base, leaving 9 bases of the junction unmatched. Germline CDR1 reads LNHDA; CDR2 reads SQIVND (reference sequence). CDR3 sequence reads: CASSIALLGGDSYNEQFF. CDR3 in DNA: TGTGCCAGTAGTATAGCTCTCTTGGGGGGGGACTCCTACAATGAGCAGTTCTTC.

The CDR3 spells CASSQDPAGYSYNEQFF. The CDR3 DNA sequence: TGCGCCAGCAGCCAAGACCCAGCGGGGTATAGTTACAATGAGCAGTTCTTC. This rearrangement joins TRBV4-3 to TRBJ2-1; the match to TRBD2 covers 7 bases. CDR1 LGHNA and CDR2 YSLEER come from the germline V gene. The junction had 9 bases not matched to a gene; V was cut back by 0 bases and J by 4 bases. The CDR3 has 17 residues.

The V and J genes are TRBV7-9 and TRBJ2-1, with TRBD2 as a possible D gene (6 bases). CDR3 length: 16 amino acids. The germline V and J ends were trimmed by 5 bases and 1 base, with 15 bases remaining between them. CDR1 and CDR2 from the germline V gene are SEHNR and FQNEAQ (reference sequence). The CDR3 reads CASSLRGLKSYNEQFF. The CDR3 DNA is TGTGCCAGCAGCCTTAGGGGACTGAAATCCTACAATGAGCAGTTCTTC.

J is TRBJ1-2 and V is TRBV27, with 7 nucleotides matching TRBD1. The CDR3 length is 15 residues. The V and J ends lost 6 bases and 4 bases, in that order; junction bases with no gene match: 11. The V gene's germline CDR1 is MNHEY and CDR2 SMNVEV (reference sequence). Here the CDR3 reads CASSQKGAGPYGYTF. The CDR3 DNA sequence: TGTGCCAGCAGCCAAAAGGGGGCTGGTCCCTATGGCTACACCTTC.

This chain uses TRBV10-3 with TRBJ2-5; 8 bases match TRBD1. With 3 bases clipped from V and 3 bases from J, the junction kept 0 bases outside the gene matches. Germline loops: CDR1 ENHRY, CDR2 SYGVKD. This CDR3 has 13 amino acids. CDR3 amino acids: CAISEQGEETQYF. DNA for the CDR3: TGTGCCATCAGTGAACAGGGGGAAGAGACCCAGTACTTC.

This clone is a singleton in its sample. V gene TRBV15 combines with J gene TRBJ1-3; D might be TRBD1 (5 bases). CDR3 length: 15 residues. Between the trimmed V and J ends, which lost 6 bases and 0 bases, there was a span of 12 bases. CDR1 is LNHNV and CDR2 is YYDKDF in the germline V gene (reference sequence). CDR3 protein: CATSLTGTSGNTIYF. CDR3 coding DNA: TGTGCCACCAGTTTAACAGGAACCTCTGGAAACACCATATATTTT.

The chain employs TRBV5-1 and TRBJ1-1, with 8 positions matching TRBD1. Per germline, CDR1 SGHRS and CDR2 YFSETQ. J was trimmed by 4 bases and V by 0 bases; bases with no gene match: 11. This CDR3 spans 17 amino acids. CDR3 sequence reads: CASSLAGQGARGTEAFF. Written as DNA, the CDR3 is TGCGCCAGCAGCTTGGCCGGGCAGGGGGCGCGCGGCACTGAAGCTTTCTTT.

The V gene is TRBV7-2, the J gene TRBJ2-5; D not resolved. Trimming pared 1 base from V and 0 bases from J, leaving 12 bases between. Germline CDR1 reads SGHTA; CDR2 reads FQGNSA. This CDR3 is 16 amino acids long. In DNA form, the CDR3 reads TGTGCCAGCAGCTTAGTTTCGTGGGCAGACCAAGAGACCCAGTACTTC. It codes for CASSLVSWADQETQYF.

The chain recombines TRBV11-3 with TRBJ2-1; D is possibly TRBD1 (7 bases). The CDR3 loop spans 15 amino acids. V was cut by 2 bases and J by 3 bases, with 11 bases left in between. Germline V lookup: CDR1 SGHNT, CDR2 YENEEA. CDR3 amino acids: CASSLSGGHYNEQFF. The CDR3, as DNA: TGTGCCAGCAGCTTATCAGGGGGGCACTACAATGAGCAGTTCTTC.

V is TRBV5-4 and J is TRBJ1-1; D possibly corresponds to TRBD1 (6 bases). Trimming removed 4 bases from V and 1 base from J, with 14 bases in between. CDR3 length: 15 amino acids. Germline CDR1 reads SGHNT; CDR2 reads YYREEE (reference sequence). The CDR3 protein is CASSQRTVGNTEAFF. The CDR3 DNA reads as TGTGCCAGCAGCCAACGGACAGTTGGGAACACTGAAGCTTTCTTT.

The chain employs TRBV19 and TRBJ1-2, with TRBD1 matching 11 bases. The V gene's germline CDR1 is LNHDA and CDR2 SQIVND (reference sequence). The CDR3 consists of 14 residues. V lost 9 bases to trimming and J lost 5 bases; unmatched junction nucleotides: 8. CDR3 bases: TGTGCCAGCCGCCCGGGACAGGGGGTTTATGGCTACACCTTC. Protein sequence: CASRPGQGVYGYTF.

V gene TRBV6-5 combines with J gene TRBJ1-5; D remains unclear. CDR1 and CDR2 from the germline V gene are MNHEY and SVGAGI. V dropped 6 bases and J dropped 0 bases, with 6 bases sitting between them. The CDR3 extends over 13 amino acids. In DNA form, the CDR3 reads TGTGCCAGCAGCACTGATAGCAATCAGCCCCAGCATTTT. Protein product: CASSTDSNQPQHF.

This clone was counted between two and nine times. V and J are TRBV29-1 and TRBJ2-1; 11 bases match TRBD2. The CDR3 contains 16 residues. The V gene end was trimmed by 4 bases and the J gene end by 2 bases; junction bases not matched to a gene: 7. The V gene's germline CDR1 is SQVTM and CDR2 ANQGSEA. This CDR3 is CSVGTSGPPPYNEQFF. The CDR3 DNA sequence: TGCAGCGTTGGGACTAGCGGGCCCCCTCCCTACAATGAGCAGTTCTTC.

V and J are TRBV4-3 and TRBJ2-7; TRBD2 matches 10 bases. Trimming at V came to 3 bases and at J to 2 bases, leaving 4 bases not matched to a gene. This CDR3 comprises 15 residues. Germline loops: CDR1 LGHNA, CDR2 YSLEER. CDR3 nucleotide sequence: TGCGCCAGCAGCCACGCAGCGGGGGGGCCCTACGAGCAGTACTTC. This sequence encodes CASSHAAGGPYEQYF.

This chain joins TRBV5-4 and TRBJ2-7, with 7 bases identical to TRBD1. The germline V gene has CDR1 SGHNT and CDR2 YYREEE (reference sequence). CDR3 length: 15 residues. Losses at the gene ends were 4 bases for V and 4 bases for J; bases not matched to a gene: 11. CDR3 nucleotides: TGTGCCAGCAGCCTAGGGGGCCAGCAGAATTACGAGCAGTACTTC. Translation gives CASSLGGQQNYEQYF.

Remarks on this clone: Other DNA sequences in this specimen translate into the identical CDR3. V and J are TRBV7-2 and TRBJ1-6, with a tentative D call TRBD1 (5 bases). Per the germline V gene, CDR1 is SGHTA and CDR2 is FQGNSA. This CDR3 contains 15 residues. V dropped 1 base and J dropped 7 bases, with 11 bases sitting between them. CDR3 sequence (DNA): TGTGCCAGCAGCTTAGTTCCGGGGGGAAATTCACCCCTCCACTTT. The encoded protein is CASSLVPGGNSPLHF.

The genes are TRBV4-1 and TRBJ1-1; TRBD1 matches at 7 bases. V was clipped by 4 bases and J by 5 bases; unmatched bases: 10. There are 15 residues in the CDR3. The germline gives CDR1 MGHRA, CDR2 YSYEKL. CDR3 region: CASSREQGRRTEAFF. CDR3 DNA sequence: TGCGCCAGCAGCCGTGAACAGGGGAGGAGAACTGAAGCTTTCTTT.